Shown below are 9 T cell receptor beta chains from a single sample sequenced in a study of chemoradiotherapy in HPV16-positive cancers. TCRdb's table, derived via immunoSEQ multiplex PCR, lists solely in-frame clones and lacks some. Of roughly 25,000 clones in the sample, approximately 93% were seen once. Collection of the sample occurred from a patient who underwent chemoradiotherapy. These receptors all stem from a human donor with HPV-associated anogenital cancer.

The chain joins TRBV7-8 to TRBJ1-1; tentative D call: TRBD1 (5 bases). V was cut by 2 bases and J by 7 bases, with 20 bases left in between. Germline loops: CDR1 SGHVS, CDR2 FQNEAQ. This CDR3 comprises 16 residues. The CDR3 bases are TGTGCCAGCAGCTTAAGGCGTCCAGGGCAACAATTTGAAGCTTTCTTT. Its translation is CASSLRRPGQQFEAFF.

This sequence joins TRBV6-5 and TRBJ2-1; 9 nucleotides line up with TRBD2. This CDR3 is 16 amino acids long. V shed 2 bases, J shed 8 bases, and the junction held 10 bases outside the gene matches. The germline CDR1 and CDR2 sequences are MNHEY and SVGAGI. In DNA, the CDR3 is TGTGCCAGCAGTTACAGTGGCGGGAGGGGGGTAGATGAGCAGTTCTTC. It is translated as CASSYSGGRGVDEQFF.

The CDR3 loop reads CASSSGSHSTDTQYF. The CDR3 DNA follows: TGTGCCAGCAGCAGCGGGAGCCATAGCACAGATACGCAGTATTTT. This sequence joins TRBV2 and TRBJ2-3; 8 nucleotides agree with TRBD2. Germline CDR1 SNHLY, CDR2 FYNNEI. This CDR3 spans 15 amino acids. The trim removed 6 bases at V and 0 bases at J, leaving 5 bases unmatched.

The chain uses TRBV28 and TRBJ2-7; TRBD2 agrees at 8 bases. Germline CDR1 is MDHEN and CDR2 is SYDVKM. This CDR3 has 18 amino acids. Trimming took 5 bases from V and 3 from J; bases not matched to a gene: 18. The CDR3 DNA reads TGTGCCAGCAGTCCACCGGGGGGCGGGGGGACCTATCTCTACGAGCAGTACTTC. It codes for CASSPPGGGGTYLYEQYF.

CDR3 coding DNA: TGCGCCAGCAGCCCCCCACAGGGGGAAAAACTGTTTTTT. The encoded protein is CASSPPQGEKLFF. This chain connects TRBV5-1 to TRBJ1-4; 7 bases match TRBD1. CDR3 length: 13 amino acids. In germline, CDR1 is SGHRS, CDR2 YFSETQ. V gave up 4 bases and J gave up 8 bases; unmatched junction bases: 5.

The chain is built from TRBV2 and TRBJ2-7; possibly TRBD1 for D (5 bases). Germline values: CDR1 SNHLY, CDR2 FYNNEI. The CDR3 is made up of 13 amino acids. The V end was cut by 3 bases, the J end by 2 bases, with 8 bases between. CDR3 in amino acids: CASSDAGTYEQYF. CDR3 DNA sequence: TGTGCCAGCAGTGATGCAGGGACCTACGAGCAGTACTTC.

The chain employs TRBV2 and TRBJ1-1; 11 bases map to TRBD1. The V gene end was trimmed by 6 bases and the J gene end by 8 bases; junction bases not matched to a gene: 11. CDR3 length: 15 amino acids. Germline V gives CDR1 SNHLY, CDR2 FYNNEI. The DNA of the CDR3 is TGTGCCAGCAGGCCCCCGGGACAGGGGGTGGGGGAAGCTTTCTTT. This translates into CASRPPGQGVGEAFF.

The chain is built from TRBV6-1 and TRBJ1-1; unclear D gene. This CDR3 contains 14 residues. V was shortened by 2 bases and J by 1 base, with 8 bases between the two germline ends. Germline values: CDR1 MNHNS, CDR2 SASEGT. This chain's CDR3 is CASSEYVGNTEAFF. The DNA of the CDR3 is TGTGCCAGCAGTGAATACGTAGGGAACACTGAAGCTTTCTTT.

V and J are TRBV4-1 and TRBJ2-7, with 8 nucleotides matching TRBD1. Germline CDR1 MGHRA, CDR2 YSYEKL. The CDR3 has 14 amino acids. With 3 bases clipped from V and 4 bases from J, the junction kept 5 bases outside the gene matches. CDR3 bases: TGCGCCAGCAGCCACAGGACAGGGATTTACGAGCAGTACTTC. The encoded protein is CASSHRTGIYEQYF.